This T cell receptor (beta chain) was documented in a study of OX40 agonist ivuxolimab in advanced cancers. On the study more broadly: Partial responses occurred in three patients (one hepatocellular carcinoma, two cutaneous melanoma). Findings of the study overall: With doses of 0.1-3.0 mg/kg, partial responders showed among the lowest clonal expansion.

The method was immunoSEQ multiplex PCR; TCRdb's version includes in-frame clones alone and lacks a portion of them. The sample has tens of thousands of clones, roughly 93% seen once; the top ten hold approximately 0.3%. In regard to this clone: Its antigen remains unidentified.

The junction had 4 bases not matched to a gene; V was cut back by 4 bases and J by 4 bases. Per the germline V gene, CDR1 is SGHRS and CDR2 is YFSETQ. The CDR3 covers 15 residues. The receptor comes from an adult with an advanced solid tumor such as melanoma, head and neck, liver or kidney cancer. Source: CD4+ or CD8+ T cells sorted from blood, taken in a trial of the OX40 agonist ivuxolimab. The V gene is TRBV5-1, the J gene TRBJ2-3; the match to TRBD2 covers 12 bases. The CDR3 bases are TGCGCCAGCAGCAAACTAGCGGGAGGCGCAGATACGCAGTATTTT. Translated: CASSKLAGGADTQYF.